The 31 T cell receptor beta chains below come from one sample, sequenced in a study of radiation and T cells in renal cell carcinoma. As to time point: baseline pretreatment blood. Treatment described: 15 Gy SBRT to primary tumor, nephrectomy 4 weeks later. Assay used: immunoSEQ multiplex PCR; TCRdb lists only in-frame clones, some missing. The sample contains about 140,000 clones, less than 90% of which appear only once. The sequencing here drew on blood, taken from a patient whose treatment included radiotherapy and nephrectomy. All receptors derive from a woman between 45 and 65 years old with renal cell carcinoma.

This sequence joins TRBV7-2 and TRBJ2-3; no definite D call. Germline loops: CDR1 SGHTA, CDR2 FQGNSA. The CDR3 runs 14 residues. V was shortened by 5 bases and J by 2 bases, with 11 bases between the two germline ends. CDR3 DNA sequence: TGTGCCAGCAGCCGATACGAAAACACAGATACGCAGTATTTT. It codes for CASSRYENTDTQYF.

The rearrangement uses TRBV5-1 and TRBJ1-2, with unresolved D. The CDR3 sequence is 12 residues long. CDR1 is SGHRS, CDR2 YFSETQ, per germline. The V gene lost 0 bases and the J gene lost 6 bases, with 6 bases spanning the gap. The CDR3 here is CASSLGRDGYTF. CDR3 nucleotides: TGCGCCAGCAGCTTGGGGCGCGATGGCTACACCTTC.

This chain joins TRBV18 and TRBJ1-5, with 9 bases fitting TRBD1. Germline CDR1 and CDR2: KGHSH and LQKENI. There are 16 residues in the CDR3. Trimming cost V 3 bases and J 5 bases; bases outside gene matches: 8. The CDR3 protein is CASSPEQGAPHQPQHF. CDR3 in DNA: TGTGCCAGCTCACCCGAACAGGGGGCTCCCCATCAGCCCCAGCATTTT.

This clone appeared a single time. CDR3 coding DNA: TGCAGCGTTGAAGATGAGTGGGGGGCTGAGCAGTACTTC. Amino acid sequence: CSVEDEWGAEQYF. The chain links TRBV29-1 to TRBJ2-7; D may be TRBD1 or TRBD2 (6 bases each). V was pared by 0 bases and J by 7 bases, with 13 bases between. This CDR3 has 13 amino acids. Germline CDR1 SQVTM, CDR2 ANQGSEA.

V gene TRBV27 combines with J gene TRBJ2-7; 8 positions match TRBD2. V trimming: 4 bases; J trimming: 6 bases; junction bases outside the gene matches: 11. The CDR3 has 15 residues. In germline, CDR1 is MNHEY, CDR2 SMNVEV (reference sequence). The CDR3 region is CASSYSGTQGLEQYF. CDR3 nucleotides: TGTGCCAGCAGTTATAGCGGGACACAAGGGCTCGAGCAGTACTTC.

V usage is TRBV5-1 and J usage is TRBJ1-1, with D uncertain. The CDR3 is 14 amino acids. V was clipped by 4 bases and J by 2 bases, with 12 bases between them. Germline V gene lookup returns CDR1 SGHRS and CDR2 YFSETQ. The CDR3 sequence: CASSLEIDNTEAFF. In DNA, the CDR3 is TGCGCCAGCAGCCTGGAGATCGACAACACTGAAGCTTTCTTT.

This clone was seen only once. The junction shows a germline mismatch at one end, possibly a read error. This chain uses TRBV6-1 with TRBJ1-2; TRBD1 agrees at 7 bases. Germline V gives CDR1 MNHNS, CDR2 SASEGT. This CDR3 comprises 14 residues. CDR3 protein: CASSEGPAGGTPFF. The CDR3 DNA reads as TGTGCCAGCAGTGAAGGGCCGGCAGGGGGAACTCCCTTCTTC.

V and J are TRBV5-1 and TRBJ2-1, with 10 bases aligning to TRBD1. Per germline, CDR1 SGHRS and CDR2 YFSETQ. This CDR3 contains 14 residues. V lost 6 bases and J lost 8; bases outside the gene matches: 8. The CDR3 region has the DNA TGCGCCAGCACGCGGGACAGGGGTATGGATGAGCAGTTCTTC. Translated, it gives CASTRDRGMDEQFF.

This chain joins TRBV5-6 and TRBJ2-5, with 10 bases fitting TRBD1. CDR3 size: 15 residues. Per germline, CDR1 SGHDT and CDR2 YYEEEE. V shed 5 bases, J shed 5 bases, and the junction held 9 bases outside the gene matches. The CDR3 spells CASRERQGAWETQYF. CDR3 nucleotide sequence: TGTGCCAGCAGGGAGAGACAGGGGGCATGGGAGACCCAGTACTTC.

The chain couples TRBV5-1 to TRBJ1-1, with D tentatively TRBD1 (5 bases). The CDR3 loop spans 14 amino acids. Trimming left V 5 bases short and J 0 bases short, with 11 bases between. Per germline, CDR1 SGHRS and CDR2 YFSETQ. In DNA form, the CDR3 reads TGCGCCAGCAGGGGGCAGGGTATGAACACTGAAGCTTTCTTT. Translating gives CASRGQGMNTEAFF.

V usage is TRBV6-1 and J usage is TRBJ2-7, with 8 bases that match TRBD1. The ends lost 5 bases at V and 3 bases at J; junction bases unmatched: 6. CDR3 length: 14 amino acids. CDR1 is MNHNS, CDR2 SASEGT, per germline. CDR3 amino acids: CASSPRTGFYEQYF. CDR3 sequence (DNA): TGTGCCAGCAGTCCCCGGACAGGGTTCTACGAGCAGTACTTC.

The chain couples TRBV29-1 to TRBJ2-7; 8 bases fit TRBD2. The CDR3 is 14 residues long. The J segment lost 4 bases and the V segment lost 0 bases, leaving 5 bases of the junction unmatched. CDR1 is SQVTM, CDR2 ANQGSEA, per germline. CDR3 nucleotides: TGCAGCGTTGAAGATGGCCTAGCGGGTTACGAGCAGTACTTC. This translates into CSVEDGLAGYEQYF.

This clone was detected a few times. Other DNA sequences in this specimen translate into the identical CDR3. This chain connects TRBV27 to TRBJ2-7, with a weak D call TRBD2 (7 bases). The V gene's germline CDR1 is MNHEY and CDR2 SMNVEV (reference sequence). The CDR3 is 14 amino acids. Trimming removed 2 bases from V and 5 bases from J, with 13 bases in between. The CDR3 reads CASSLGSGGHEQYF. The CDR3 bases are TGTGCCAGCAGTTTAGGGTCCGGGGGGCACGAGCAGTACTTC.

The sample holds one count of this clone. V is TRBV6-5 and J is TRBJ2-7; 9 nucleotides agree with TRBD1. Germline trimming cut 2 bases from V and 6 bases from J; bases unmatched to any gene: 2. There are 13 residues in the CDR3. CDR1 and CDR2 from the germline V gene are MNHEY and SVGAGI. Written as DNA, the CDR3 is TGTGCCAGCAGTTACGGACAGGGGATCGAGCAGTACTTC. Translation gives CASSYGQGIEQYF.

J is TRBJ2-7 and V is TRBV30; a weak D match, TRBD1 (6 bases). The germline V gene has CDR1 GTSNPN and CDR2 SVGIG (reference sequence). There are 11 residues in the CDR3. The germline V and J ends were trimmed by 4 bases and 3 bases, with 7 bases remaining between them. The DNA of the CDR3 is TGTGCCTGGAACAGGGACTACGAGCAGTACTTC. Amino acid sequence: CAWNRDYEQYF.

This sequence joins TRBV14 and TRBJ2-5; no reliable D call. The assigned J gene may be wrong: the sequence end matches TRBJ2-7 better. Germline assignment: CDR1 SGHDN and CDR2 FVKESK. This CDR3 comprises 14 residues. CDR3: CASSHGSNSYEQYF. CDR3 bases: TGTGCCAGCAGCCACGGCTCAAACTCCTACGAGCAGTACTTC.

The rearrangement uses TRBV25-1 and TRBJ2-1; TRBD2 might be the D (5 bases). CDR3 length: 12 residues. In germline, CDR1 is MGHDK, CDR2 SYGVNS. V was cut by 8 bases and J by 5 bases, with 10 bases left in between. The CDR3 sequence: CASGRWHNEQFF. As DNA, the CDR3 is TGTGCCAGCGGGAGATGGCACAATGAGCAGTTCTTC.

The chain is built from TRBV4-3 and TRBJ2-1; 8 bases are a match to TRBD2. This CDR3 spans 13 amino acids. Germline loops: CDR1 LGHNA, CDR2 YSLEER. Trimming cost V 4 bases and J 7 bases; bases outside gene matches: 3. The CDR3 loop is CASSLGRENEQFF. CDR3 bases: TGCGCCAGCAGCCTCGGGAGGGAGAATGAGCAGTTCTTC.

The chain has TRBV6-5 and TRBJ1-5; a possible D gene is TRBD1 (6 bases). From germline, CDR1 is MNHEY and CDR2 SVGAGI. The CDR3 contains 16 residues. Trimming took 3 bases from V and 3 from J, leaving 15 bases between them. CDR3 sequence reads: CASSYWGQQLNQPQHF. The DNA for the CDR3 is TGTGCCAGCAGTTATTGGGGGCAACAACTCAATCAGCCCCAGCATTTT.

The chain couples TRBV30 to TRBJ1-3; 7 nucleotides match TRBD1. The CDR3 runs to 16 residues. The germline gives CDR1 GTSNPN, CDR2 SVGIG (reference sequence). Trimming took 3 bases from V and 0 from J; bases not matched to a gene: 8. CDR3 in amino acids: CAWREVQGSSGNTIYF. CDR3 in DNA: TGTGCCTGGAGGGAAGTACAGGGGAGCTCTGGAAACACCATATATTTT.

This clone turned up a few times. The rearrangement joins TRBV25-1 to TRBJ2-1; 9 positions agree with TRBD1. The CDR3 runs 15 residues. Trimming cost V 5 bases and J 6 bases; bases outside gene matches: 8. The germline CDR1 and CDR2 sequences are MGHDK and SYGVNS. This CDR3 reads CASSFQQGARNEQFF. As DNA, the CDR3 is TGTGCCAGCAGTTTCCAACAGGGGGCGCGCAATGAGCAGTTCTTC.

The chain is built from TRBV6-1 and TRBJ2-7; 8 nucleotides agree with TRBD2. This CDR3 comprises 12 residues. Germline V gene data show CDR1 as MNHNS and CDR2 as SASEGT. J was trimmed by 2 bases and V by 10 bases; bases with no gene match: 4. CDR3 sequence: CATRAGAYEQYF. Here the CDR3 DNA reads TGTGCCACCAGAGCGGGAGCCTACGAGCAGTACTTC.

The rearrangement links TRBV4-3 to TRBJ1-6; weak D call: TRBD1 (6 bases). V lost 2 bases to trimming and J lost 9 bases, with 20 bases between them. CDR1 LGHNA and CDR2 YSLEER come from the germline V gene. The CDR3 contains 17 residues. Written as DNA, the CDR3 is TGCGCCAGCAGCCAATCTAACAGGGCGTTTTCGGGTTCACCCCTCCACTTT. Translation gives CASSQSNRAFSGSPLHF.

This clone has a count of ten or more. The chain carries TRBV27 and TRBJ1-5; D call uncertain. V was cut by 2 bases and J by 3 bases, with 8 bases left in between. CDR3 size: 14 residues. Per germline, CDR1 MNHEY and CDR2 SMNVEV (reference sequence). CDR3 sequence reads: CASSLTYTNQPQHF. CDR3 DNA: TGTGCCAGCAGTTTAACTTACACCAATCAGCCCCAGCATTTT.

CDR3 region: CASSRDFRGYEQYF. The CDR3 region has the DNA TGTGCCAGCTCCAGGGACTTCAGGGGGTACGAGCAGTACTTC. This chain links TRBV5-6 with TRBJ2-7; D may be TRBD1 (7 bases). This CDR3 has 14 amino acids. Germline V lookup: CDR1 SGHDT, CDR2 YYEEEE. Trimming pared 7 bases from V and 4 bases from J, leaving 18 bases between.

V and J are TRBV9 and TRBJ2-1; 13 bases are shared with TRBD2. Germline CDR1 reads SGDLS; CDR2 reads YYNGEE. The ends lost 2 bases at V and 13 bases at J; junction bases unmatched: 6. The CDR3 contains 14 residues. The CDR3 sequence is CASSVGTSGDPQFF. The CDR3 DNA reads TGTGCCAGCAGCGTGGGGACTAGCGGGGACCCCCAGTTCTTC. The whole variable domain, filled in from reference TRBV9 and TRBJ2-1, reads DSGVTQTPKHLITATGQRVTLRCSPRSGDLSVYWYQQSLDQGLQFLIQYYNGEERAKGNILERFSAQQFPDLHSELNLSSLELGDSALYFCASSVGTSGDPQFFGPGTRLTVL.

This clone has only one observation. V gene TRBV30 combines with J gene TRBJ1-2; possible D gene TRBD1, 5 bases. The V gene lost 0 bases and the J gene lost 8 bases, with 13 bases spanning the gap. The length of the CDR3 is 13 residues. Germline V gene lookup returns CDR1 GTSNPN and CDR2 SVGIG (reference sequence). The CDR3 DNA is TGTGCCTGGAGTGTCGACAGCCGATCCGGCTACACCTTC. It is translated as CAWSVDSRSGYTF.

The chain links TRBV9 to TRBJ2-3; the match to TRBD2 covers 10 bases. The CDR3 sequence is 15 residues long. V gave up 0 bases and J gave up 6 bases; unmatched junction bases: 4. CDR1 and CDR2 from the germline V gene are SGDLS and YYNGEE. Here the CDR3 reads CASSVGTSGKDTQYF. The CDR3 coding sequence is TGTGCCAGCAGCGTAGGCACTAGCGGGAAGGATACGCAGTATTTT.

This clone was recorded only once. The gene calls are TRBV7-8 and TRBJ1-2, with D tentatively TRBD1 (6 bases). Germline V gives CDR1 SGHVS, CDR2 FQNEAQ. Trimming removed 7 bases from V and 7 bases from J, with 25 bases in between. The CDR3 extends over 16 amino acids. This CDR3 reads CASTILGAGGIPGYTF. CDR3 bases: TGTGCCAGCACCATATTAGGGGCTGGGGGCATTCCTGGCTACACCTTC.

With regard to this clone: This CDR3 is also generated by other DNA sequences in the sample. The CDR3 DNA reads TGTGCCAGCAGCTTAGGTGGAAACACCATATATTTT. The encoded protein is CASSLGGNTIYF. This chain uses TRBV7-9 with TRBJ1-3; no clear D gene. CDR1 and CDR2 (germline): SEHNR, FQNEAQ (reference sequence). Trimming took 1 base from V and 3 from J, leaving 1 base between them. This CDR3 region has 12 residues.

The V call is TRBV5-1, the J call TRBJ2-3; 10 nucleotides agree with TRBD2. Trimming removed 4 bases from V and 0 bases from J; junction bases left unmatched: 2. The CDR3 extends over 15 amino acids. Looked up from germline, CDR1 is SGHRS and CDR2 is YFSETQ. The CDR3 DNA is TGCGCCAGCAGCGTAGCGGGGGGAAGCACAGATACGCAGTATTTT. It yields the protein CASSVAGGSTDTQYF.